This T cell receptor beta chain was found in a study of T cell responses to AZD1222 COVID-19 vaccine. Study-level findings and limits: Reportedly, close to half of spike-specific TCRs are directed against unmutated variant regions. Spike-specific TCR breadth and depth grew following two AZD1222 doses. There were repertoire samples only from the period after the peak T cell response. Most donors were white British and more were female, and clonal diversity was possibly underestimated.

Assay: immunoSEQ multiplex PCR; the TCRdb copy retains only in-frame clones and omits some. The repertoire holds around 66,000 clones, with 75% to 85% as singletons. Comments on this clone: Antigen unknown.

Germline assignment: CDR1 MNHNS and CDR2 SASEGT. The CDR3 length is 13 residues. The V gene lost 3 bases and the J gene lost 0 bases, with 5 bases spanning the gap. The origin of this receptor is an adult in good health. The material sequenced was peripheral blood, taken on day 0 of MenACWY control vaccination. J is TRBJ1-1 and V is TRBV6-1; no clear D gene. The CDR3 here is CASSEKMNTEAFF. CDR3 nucleotides: TGTGCCAGCAGTGAGAAAATGAACACTGAAGCTTTCTTT.